This entry lists 2 T cell receptor beta chains sequenced from one sample in a study of T cell repertoires in aging, cancer and after chemotherapy. Multiplex touch-down PCR with TRB-A/B primers amplified rearranged V-D-J TRB sequences. TCRdb reprocessed the multiplex PCR reads via MiXCR and lists one record per CDR3 protein. In the table there are over 10,000 distinct CDR3 sequences, roughly 24% of which are singletons. TCR beta rearrangements were amplified from peripheral blood genomic DNA. Material for sequencing was blood. These receptors all come from a human donor in good health.

CDR3 residues: CASSLAGAGGTDTQYF. CDR3 nucleotide sequence: TGTGCCAGCAGCTTGGCCGGGGCGGGGGGCACAGATACGCAGTATTTT. The V and J genes are TRBV7-2 and TRBJ2-3; 7 bases fit TRBD2. Germline CDR1 and CDR2: SGHTA and FQGNSA. The V gene end was trimmed by 3 bases and the J gene end by 1 base; junction bases not matched to a gene: 7. The CDR3 runs to 16 residues. The variable domain in full, with the rest retrieved from reference TRBV7-2 and TRBJ2-3, is GAGVSQSPSNKVTEKGKDVELRCDPISGHTALYWYRQSLGQGLEFLIYFQGNSAPDKSGLPSDRFSAERTGGSVSTLTIQRTQQEDSAVYLCASSLAGAGGTDTQYFGPGTRLTVL.

The chain joins TRBV5-6 to TRBJ2-7; 15 bases are shared with TRBD2. V lost 4 bases and J lost 2; bases outside the gene matches: 4. Germline V gene lookup returns CDR1 SGHDT and CDR2 YYEEEE. The CDR3 has 16 residues. The CDR3 DNA sequence: TGTGCCAGCAGCCCGAGGACTAGCGGGGGGGCCTACGAGCAGTACTTC. Its protein is CASSPRTSGGAYEQYF. The full variable domain, its missing parts supplied by reference TRBV5-6 and TRBJ2-7, is DAGVTQSPTHLIKTRGQQVTLRCSPKSGHDTVSWYQQALGQGPQFIFQYYEEEERQRGNFPDRFSGHQFPNYSSELNVNALLLGDSALYLCASSPRTSGGAYEQYFGPGTRLTVT.